These 21 T cell receptor beta chains originate from one sample sequenced in a study of cytomegalovirus exposure and HLA in healthy donors. TCRdb's table, derived via immunoSEQ multiplex PCR, lists solely in-frame clones and lacks some. Among some 130,000 clones listed, 75% to 90% were seen once. Sequencing was done on a sample of PBMCs. The receptors derive from a woman between 18 and 30 years old in good health and CMV-seronegative.

The chain combines TRBV4-1 with TRBJ2-1, with 12 bases matching TRBD1. Germline CDR1 and CDR2: MGHRA and YSYEKL. The length of the CDR3 is 18 residues. The J segment lost 7 bases and the V segment lost 2 bases, leaving 12 bases of the junction unmatched. The CDR3 spells CASSQSVTGQGARNEQFF. The CDR3 bases are TGCGCCAGCAGCCAATCGGTTACGGGACAGGGGGCGCGGAATGAGCAGTTCTTC.

The chain employs TRBV5-6 and TRBJ1-2, with D unresolved. Germline lookup yields CDR1 SGHDT and CDR2 YYEEEE. This CDR3 is 14 amino acids long. Trimming removed 3 bases from V and 1 base from J, with 10 bases in between. The CDR3 DNA is TGTGCCAGCAGCTACTTAACAGTTAACTATGGCTACACCTTC. It is translated as CASSYLTVNYGYTF.

The V call is TRBV19, the J call TRBJ2-5; tentatively, D is TRBD1 (6 bases). The CDR3 has 19 residues. The V and J ends lost 2 bases and 1 base respectively, with 23 bases between them. The V gene's germline CDR1 is LNHDA and CDR2 SQIVND (reference sequence). The CDR3 loop reads CASSIRGVTGRPLQETQYF. CDR3 DNA sequence: TGTGCCAGTAGTATACGAGGTGTGACAGGCAGGCCGCTCCAAGAGACCCAGTACTTC.

CDR3 sequence reads: CASSLVAGRRGETQYF. The CDR3 DNA follows: TGTGCCAGCAGCTTAGTAGCCGGACGACGGGGGGAGACCCAGTACTTC. The chain employs TRBV7-2 and TRBJ2-5, with D possibly TRBD2 on 6 matching bases. The germline V gene encodes CDR1 SGHTA and CDR2 FQGNSA. The CDR3 is 16 residues long. V dropped 1 base and J dropped 5 bases, with 17 bases sitting between them.

This chain links TRBV5-4 with TRBJ1-4; D may be TRBD1 (5 bases). The germline V gene has CDR1 SGHNT and CDR2 YYREEE (reference sequence). The germline V and J ends were trimmed by 4 bases and 10 bases, with 17 bases remaining between them. There are 14 residues in the CDR3. The CDR3 DNA reads TGTGCCAGCAGCACTTCGTCGGACAACGGAAAACTGTTTTTT. Translation gives CASSTSSDNGKLFF.

The V and J genes are TRBV19 and TRBJ1-5; 7 positions agree with TRBD1. V gave up 7 bases and J gave up 9 bases; unmatched junction bases: 15. This CDR3 is 15 amino acids long. CDR1 is LNHDA, CDR2 SQIVND, per germline (reference sequence). For the CDR3, the DNA is TGTGCCAGTACCCCGGACGGACAGGTTAGGAGGCCCCAGCATTTT. It yields the protein CASTPDGQVRRPQHF. Combining the CDR3 with reference TRBV19 and TRBJ1-5 gives the whole variable domain DGGITQSPKYLFRKEGQNVTLSCEQNLNHDAMYWYRQDPGQGLRLIYYSQIVNDFQKGDIAEGYSVSREKKESFPLTVTSAQKNPTAFYLCASTPDGQVRRPQHFGDGTRLSIL.

The chain combines TRBV5-6 with TRBJ1-6; perhaps TRBD1 as D (6 bases). Germline V gene data show CDR1 as SGHDT and CDR2 as YYEEEE. The CDR3 runs 14 residues. V gave up 4 bases and J gave up 7 bases, with 12 bases separating them. The CDR3 loop is CASSRGGSNSPLHF. CDR3 in DNA: TGTGCCAGCAGCCGGGGGGGCTCGAATTCACCCCTCCACTTT.

This clone appeared a single time. The chain links TRBV18 to TRBJ2-4, with a tentative D call TRBD2 (6 bases). The germline V gene encodes CDR1 KGHSH and CDR2 LQKENI. The V gene lost 4 bases and the J gene lost 0 bases, with 13 bases spanning the gap. CDR3 length: 16 residues. CDR3 in amino acids: CASSLPGELAKNIQYF. The CDR3 DNA reads as TGTGCCAGCTCACTGCCGGGGGAATTAGCCAAAAACATTCAGTACTTC.

The chain recombines TRBV7-3 with TRBJ2-1; 12 nucleotides align to TRBD1. Germline loops: CDR1 SGHTA, CDR2 FQGTGA. The CDR3 is 15 amino acids. The junction had 9 bases not matched to a gene; V was cut back by 5 bases and J by 10 bases. The CDR3 sequence: CASSPRGQGAGEQFF. The DNA for the CDR3 is TGTGCCAGCAGCCCACGGGGACAGGGGGCCGGCGAGCAGTTCTTC.

The chain is built from TRBV2 and TRBJ2-5, with 11 bases that match TRBD2. The CDR3 has 16 residues. V shed 2 bases, J shed 7 bases, and the junction held 9 bases outside the gene matches. Germline lookup yields CDR1 SNHLY and CDR2 FYNNEI. For the CDR3, the DNA is TGTGCCAGCAGTGAAAGCGCGACTAGCGGGGTCGGGACCCAGTACTTC. Its translation: CASSESATSGVGTQYF. The full variable domain, completed using reference TRBV2 and TRBJ2-5, is EPEVTQTPSHQVTQMGQEVILRCVPISNHLYFYWYRQILGQKVEFLVSFYNNEISEKSEIFDDQFSVERPDGSNFTLKIRSTKLEDSAMYFCASSESATSGVGTQYFGPGTRLLVL.

V is TRBV6-5 and J is TRBJ2-6, with D hard to call. Germline V gene lookup returns CDR1 MNHEY and CDR2 SVGAGI. The CDR3 totals 15 residues. V gave up 4 bases and J gave up 1 base, with 8 bases separating them. The CDR3 DNA is TGTGCCAGCAGTTTCACTTGGTCTGGGGCCAACGTCCTGACTTTC. Translating it yields CASSFTWSGANVLTF.

This chain joins TRBV18 and TRBJ1-2; D possibly corresponds to TRBD1 (6 bases). Trimming pared 3 bases from V and 6 bases from J, leaving 20 bases between. There are 16 residues in the CDR3. Germline V gives CDR1 KGHSH, CDR2 LQKENI. CDR3 sequence: CASSPRTGPTRDGYTF. In nucleotides, the CDR3 is TGTGCCAGCTCACCGAGAACAGGGCCCACCCGGGATGGCTACACCTTC.

The V call is TRBV29-1, the J call TRBJ1-5; tentative D call: TRBD1 (5 bases). The CDR3 loop spans 12 amino acids. V lost 6 bases and J 4 bases, leaving 10 bases between the germline ends. CDR1 is SQVTM, CDR2 ANQGSEA, per germline. The CDR3 is CSVAGPNQPQHF. The CDR3 coding sequence is TGCAGCGTCGCGGGACCTAATCAGCCCCAGCATTTT.

The rearrangement links TRBV4-1 to TRBJ1-1; D is ambiguous. The germline V and J ends were trimmed by 4 bases and 1 base, with 10 bases remaining between them. CDR3 length: 14 amino acids. CDR1 is MGHRA and CDR2 is YSYEKL in the germline V gene. CDR3 coding DNA: TGCGCCAGCAGCCTCCCGACGGGGAACACTGAAGCTTTCTTT. Protein: CASSLPTGNTEAFF.

The rearrangement joins TRBV11-2 to TRBJ1-4, with unresolved D. This CDR3 comprises 18 residues. Germline values: CDR1 SGHAT, CDR2 FQNNGV. V was cut by 3 bases and J by 0 bases, with 17 bases left in between. CDR3 region: CASSFLFGGIATNEKLFF. Here the CDR3 DNA reads TGTGCCAGCAGCTTTCTTTTTGGAGGAATTGCAACTAATGAAAAACTGTTTTTT.

This clone was seen once. The V and J genes are TRBV6-1 and TRBJ2-3; tentative D call: TRBD2 (5 bases). Trimming took 7 bases from V and 5 from J, leaving 7 bases between them. The CDR3 consists of 11 residues. CDR1 and CDR2 (germline): MNHNS, SASEGT. This chain's CDR3 is CASIRGDTQYF. The DNA of the CDR3 is TGTGCCAGCATCCGGGGAGATACGCAGTATTTT.

The V call is TRBV19, the J call TRBJ2-1, with a weak D call TRBD1 (6 bases). Trimming pared 5 bases from V and 2 bases from J, leaving 7 bases between. The V gene's germline CDR1 is LNHDA and CDR2 SQIVND (reference sequence). The CDR3 covers 13 residues. This CDR3 reads CASSWTAYNEQFF. The CDR3 DNA follows: TGTGCCAGTAGTTGGACAGCCTACAATGAGCAGTTCTTC. The full variable domain, with the rest looked up from reference TRBV19 and TRBJ2-1, is DGGITQSPKYLFRKEGQNVTLSCEQNLNHDAMYWYRQDPGQGLRLIYYSQIVNDFQKGDIAEGYSVSREKKESFPLTVTSAQKNPTAFYLCASSWTAYNEQFFGPGTRLTVL.

The chain links TRBV19 to TRBJ2-2, with TRBD2 as a possible D gene (6 bases). Trimming left V 6 bases short and J 5 bases short, with 10 bases between. Germline V gives CDR1 LNHDA, CDR2 SQIVND (reference sequence). The CDR3 runs to 13 residues. CDR3 region: CASSLGGTGELFF. The CDR3 nucleotides read TGTGCCAGTAGCCTGGGGGGTACCGGGGAGCTGTTTTTT. The whole variable domain, filled in from reference TRBV19 and TRBJ2-2, reads DGGITQSPKYLFRKEGQNVTLSCEQNLNHDAMYWYRQDPGQGLRLIYYSQIVNDFQKGDIAEGYSVSREKKESFPLTVTSAQKNPTAFYLCASSLGGTGELFFGEGSRLTVL.

This chain uses TRBV11-2 with TRBJ1-2; 7 bases fit TRBD1. V was clipped by 5 bases and J by 2 bases; unmatched bases: 5. CDR1 and CDR2 (germline): SGHAT, FQNNGV. The CDR3 covers 14 residues. The CDR3: CASSLQGQNYGYTF. CDR3 sequence (DNA): TGTGCCAGCAGCCTACAGGGACAGAACTATGGCTACACCTTC.

The CDR3 coding sequence is TGTGCCAGCAGTGGGGGGGGCATAGGGAATTCTGGGGCCAACGTCCTGACTTTC. Amino acids: CASSGGGIGNSGANVLTF. The gene calls are TRBV5-4 and TRBJ2-6; possible D gene TRBD2, 7 bases. The CDR3 runs 18 residues. In germline, CDR1 is SGHNT, CDR2 YYREEE (reference sequence). V was clipped by 5 bases and J by 1 base, with 19 bases between them.

V and J are TRBV27 and TRBJ2-1; D is perhaps TRBD1 (6 bases). The CDR3 is made up of 15 amino acids. Germline CDR1 MNHEY, CDR2 SMNVEV (reference sequence). The V end lost 4 bases, the J end lost 0 bases, and 10 bases lay between the germline ends. CDR3 bases: TGTGCCAGCAGTTACACAGGGAGCTCCTACAATGAGCAGTTCTTC. Translated: CASSYTGSSYNEQFF.